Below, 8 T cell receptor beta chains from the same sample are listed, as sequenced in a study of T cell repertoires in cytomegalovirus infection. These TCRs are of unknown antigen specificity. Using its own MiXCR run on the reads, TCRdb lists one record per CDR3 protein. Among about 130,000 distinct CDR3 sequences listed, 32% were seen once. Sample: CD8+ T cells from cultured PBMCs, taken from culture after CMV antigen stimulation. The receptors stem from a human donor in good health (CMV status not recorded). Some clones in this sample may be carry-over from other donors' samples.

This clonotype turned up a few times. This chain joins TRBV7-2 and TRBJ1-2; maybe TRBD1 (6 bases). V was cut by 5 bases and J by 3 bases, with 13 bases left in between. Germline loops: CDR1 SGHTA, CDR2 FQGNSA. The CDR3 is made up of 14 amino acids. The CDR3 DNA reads TGTGCCAGCAGCCCCGGACAGTGGGACTATGGCTACACCTTC. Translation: CASSPGQWDYGYTF.

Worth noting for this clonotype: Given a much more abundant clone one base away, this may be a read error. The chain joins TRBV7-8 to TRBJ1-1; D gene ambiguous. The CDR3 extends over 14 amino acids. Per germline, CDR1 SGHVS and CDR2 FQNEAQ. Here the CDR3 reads CVSSPGPRNTEAFF. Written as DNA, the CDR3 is TGTGTCAGCAGCCCAGGACCCAGGAACACTGAAGCTTTCTTT. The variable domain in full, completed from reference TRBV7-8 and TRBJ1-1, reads GAGVSQSPRYKVAKRGQDVALRCDPISGHVSLFWYQQALGQGPEFLTYFQNEAQLDKSGLPSDRFFAERPEGSVSTLKIQRTQQEDSAVYLCVSSPGPRNTEAFFGQGTRLTVV.

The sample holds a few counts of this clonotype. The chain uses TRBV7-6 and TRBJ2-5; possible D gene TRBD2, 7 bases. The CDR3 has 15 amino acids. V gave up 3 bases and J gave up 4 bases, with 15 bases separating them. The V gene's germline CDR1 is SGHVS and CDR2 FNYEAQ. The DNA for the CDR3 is TGTGCCAGCAGCTTCCTAGGGGGGGTCTTAGAGACCCAGTACTTC. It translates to CASSFLGGVLETQYF. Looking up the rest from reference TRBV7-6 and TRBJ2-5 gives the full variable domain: GAGVSQSPRYKVTKRGQDVALRCDPISGHVSLYWYRQALGQGPEFLTYFNYEAQQDKSGLPNDRFSAERPEGSISTLTIQRTEQRDSAMYRCASSFLGGVLETQYFGPGTRLLVL.

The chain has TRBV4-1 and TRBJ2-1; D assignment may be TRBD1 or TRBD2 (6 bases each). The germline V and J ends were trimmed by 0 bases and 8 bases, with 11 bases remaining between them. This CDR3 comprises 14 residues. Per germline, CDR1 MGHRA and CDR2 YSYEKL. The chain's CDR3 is CASSQEGGRYEQFF. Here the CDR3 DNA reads TGCGCCAGCAGCCAAGAGGGGGGCCGGTATGAGCAGTTCTTC.

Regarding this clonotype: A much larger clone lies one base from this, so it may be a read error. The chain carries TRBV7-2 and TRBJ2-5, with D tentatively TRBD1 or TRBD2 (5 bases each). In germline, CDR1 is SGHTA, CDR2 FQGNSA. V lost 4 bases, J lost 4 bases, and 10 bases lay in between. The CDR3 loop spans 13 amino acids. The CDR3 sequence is CASSSGRRETQYF. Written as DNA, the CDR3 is TGTGCCAGCAGCTCGGGACGGCGAGAGACCCAGTACTTC.

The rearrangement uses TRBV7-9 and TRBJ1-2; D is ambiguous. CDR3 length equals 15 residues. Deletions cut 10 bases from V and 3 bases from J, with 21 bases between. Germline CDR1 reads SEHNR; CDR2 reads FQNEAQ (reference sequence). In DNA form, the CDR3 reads TGTGCCACCTACTCGGGCAGGAGTTCGCACTATGGCTACACCTTC. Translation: CATYSGRSSHYGYTF.

CDR3 protein: CASTYGAVSENSPLHF. The CDR3 coding sequence is TGTGCCAGCACCTACGGGGCAGTCTCAGAAAATTCACCCCTCCACTTT. V and J are TRBV6-5 and TRBJ1-6; a possible D gene is TRBD1 (5 bases). V was clipped by 7 bases and J by 7 bases, with 20 bases between them. Germline-derived CDR1 and CDR2 are MNHEY and SVGAGI. The CDR3 is 16 residues long.

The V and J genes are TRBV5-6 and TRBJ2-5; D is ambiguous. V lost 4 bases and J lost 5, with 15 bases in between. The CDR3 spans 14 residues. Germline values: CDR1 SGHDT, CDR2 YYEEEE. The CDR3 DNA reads TGTGCCAGCAGCCTGAATCGGGTAGATGAGACCCAGTACTTC. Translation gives CASSLNRVDETQYF.